This is a list of T cell receptor beta chains from one sample in a study of T cells in Graves' hyperthyroidism and ophthalmopathy. TCRdb reprocessed the multiplex PCR reads via MiXCR and lists one record per CDR3 protein. The profile shows 500,000 to 750,000 distinct CDR3 sequences, approximately 15% of them singletons. Sequenced sample: blood. The receptors originated from a woman under 30 with Graves' ophthalmopathy. The CDR3 runs from the conserved cysteine through the conserved F or W. The D gene is left open where the match is weak. Not all rows give a size; the values are once, few, many and, for expanded clones, a class.

>TRBD2|few|TRBV4-1
CASSHGLANPYNEQFF
>.|many|TRBV10-3
CAISRESYEQYF
>.|few|TRBV5-1
CASSLNGLTNSEAFF
>TRBD2|many|TRBV7-2
CASSLGLATTDTQYF
>TRBD1|many|TRBV25-1
CASSPGQPSSGNTIYF
>.|.|TRBV7-9
CASSQTTPREANYGYTF
>.|many|TRBV16
CASTRGYPGVMNTEAFF
>.|.|TRBV19
CASRRWTRGSNQPQHF
>.|many|TRBV7-9
CASSRLGLVPEGEQYF
>TRBD2|.|TRBV13
CASSLGRPGLAGEEQETQYF
>.|.|TRBV19
CASSAGFYVPMNYGYTF
>TRBD2|few|TRBV20-1
CSALRASGSPETQYF
>.|many|TRBV2
CASSVSREAFF
>TRBD2|many|TRBV20-1
CSAAGTTTDTQYF
>TRBD1|many|TRBV7-3
CASSAQGQLNTEAFF
>TRBD2|many|TRBV6-2/TRBV6-3
CASSHILDLAGGSADTQYF
>TRBD1|many|TRBV20-1
CSARTPGQAHYEQYF
>.|many|TRBV28
CASNLHGTANYEQYF
>TRBD1|many|TRBV11-3
CASSLEGGSNTEAFF
>TRBD1|once|TRBV12-5
CASATSTGSSYEQYF
>TRBD1|many|TRBV7-2
CASSSGAKTGVGYTF
>.|.|TRBV24-1
CATSDNTRDSGEQYF
>.|.|TRBV2
CASREGGWDPEQFF
>TRBD2|.|TRBV20-1
CSARSSLLAAGSSTDTQYF
>.|many|TRBV28
CASSLRGAYGYTF
>TRBD1|.|TRBV7-2
CASSLIRGSTEAFF
>.|many|TRBV7-9
CASRLDGSSYNEQFF
>.|few|TRBV7-9
CASSFQGYYGYTF
>.|.|TRBV5-1
CASSLGRSDYGYTF
>.|many|TRBV7-8
CASSLSLTHDQPQHF
>TRBD1|few|TRBV6-1
CASRETGENGYTF
>TRBD1|few|TRBV28
CASTTGQGWGQPQHF
>.|many|TRBV9
CASSVGQLPNEKLFF
>.|.|TRBV10-3
CAISAGDEQFF
>TRBD1|many|TRBV6-2/TRBV6-3
CASSSGRGRIYTEAFF
>.|many|TRBV20-1
CSAPTYNEQFF
>TRBD1|many|TRBV12-3/TRBV12-4
CASSRPQTGGPGELFF
>TRBD1|few|TRBV30
CAWSVGQGGGSPLHF
>TRBD2|many|TRBV28
CASTGQSGRAQYF
>TRBD1|many|TRBV27
CASSPIRQGLDYEQYF
>.|few|TRBV30
CASSMSGRGEQFF
>.|few|TRBV10-3
CAISPSSFGNIQYF
>.|few|TRBV18
CASSPRVTGANVLTF
>.|many|TRBV20-1
CSAREIGEGTQYF
>.|few|TRBV7-8
CASSDRRGEKLFF
>TRBD1|few|TRBV28
CAGRDRGRNTIYF
>.|many|TRBV7-2
CASSLGLGGIQYF
>.|many|TRBV11-1
CASRRAVYNEQFF
>.|few|TRBV19
CASKARVSGNTIYF
>TRBD1|.|TRBV5-4
CASSLVARQGRETQYF
>TRBD1|few|TRBV28
CASGTGFSGNTIYF
>TRBD2|many|TRBV7-8
CASTRSGGGTGELFF
>.|once|TRBV10-3
CTIARDGGVFGLEQYF
>.|many|TRBV27
CASSITGGVYNEQFF
>TRBD1|many|TRBV28
CASRSAGGGYGYTF
>TRBD2|many|TRBV6-1
CASSGRLAGVTNEQFF
>.|few|TRBV7-9
CASSPGEGSVQYF